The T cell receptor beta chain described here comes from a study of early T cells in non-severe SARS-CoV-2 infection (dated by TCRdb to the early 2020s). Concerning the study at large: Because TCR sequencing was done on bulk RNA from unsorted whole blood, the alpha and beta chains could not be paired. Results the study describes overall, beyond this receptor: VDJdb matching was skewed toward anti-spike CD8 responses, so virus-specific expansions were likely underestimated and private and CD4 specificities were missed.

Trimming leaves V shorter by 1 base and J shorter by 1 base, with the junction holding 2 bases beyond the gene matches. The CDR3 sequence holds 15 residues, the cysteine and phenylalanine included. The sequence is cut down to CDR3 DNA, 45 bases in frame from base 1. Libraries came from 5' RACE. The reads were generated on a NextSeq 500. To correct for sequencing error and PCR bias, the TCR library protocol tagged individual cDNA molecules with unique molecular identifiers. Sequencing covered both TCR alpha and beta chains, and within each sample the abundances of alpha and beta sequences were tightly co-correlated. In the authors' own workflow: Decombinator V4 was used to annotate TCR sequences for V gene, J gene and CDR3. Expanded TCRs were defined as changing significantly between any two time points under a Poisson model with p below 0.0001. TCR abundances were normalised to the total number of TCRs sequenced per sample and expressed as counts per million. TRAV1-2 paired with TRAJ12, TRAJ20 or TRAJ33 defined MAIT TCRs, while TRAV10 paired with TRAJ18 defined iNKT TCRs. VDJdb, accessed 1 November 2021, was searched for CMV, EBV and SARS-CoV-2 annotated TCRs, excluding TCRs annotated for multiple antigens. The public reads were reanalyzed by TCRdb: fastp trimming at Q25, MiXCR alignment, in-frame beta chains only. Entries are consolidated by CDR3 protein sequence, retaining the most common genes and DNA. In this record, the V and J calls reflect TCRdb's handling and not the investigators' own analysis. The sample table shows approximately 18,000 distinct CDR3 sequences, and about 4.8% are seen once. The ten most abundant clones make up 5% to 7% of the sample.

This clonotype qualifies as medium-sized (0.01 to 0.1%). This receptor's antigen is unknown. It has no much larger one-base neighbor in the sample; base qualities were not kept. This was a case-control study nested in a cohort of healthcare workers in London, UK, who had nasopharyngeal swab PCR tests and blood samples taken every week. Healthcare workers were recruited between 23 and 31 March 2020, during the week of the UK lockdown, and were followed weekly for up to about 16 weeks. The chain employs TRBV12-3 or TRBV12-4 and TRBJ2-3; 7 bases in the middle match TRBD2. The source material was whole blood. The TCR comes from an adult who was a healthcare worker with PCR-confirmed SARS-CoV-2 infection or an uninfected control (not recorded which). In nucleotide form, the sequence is TGTGCCAGCAGTTTAGTTGGGGGGGGCACAGATACGCAGTATTTT. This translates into CASSLVGGGTDTQYF.